The 3 T cell receptor beta chains in this list originate from one sample, sequenced in a study of control samples from healthy donors and cancer patients. TCRdb's copy holds only in-frame clones and misses some; the assay was immunoSEQ multiplex PCR. The sample lists 50,000 to 55,000 clones, approximately 89% occurring once. Sequenced: PBMCs. These receptors all stem from a man aged 35-49 years with colorectal cancer.

This clone was counted a few times. CDR3 coding DNA: TGCGCCAGCAGTGACAGGGAGGACGAGCAGTACTTC. Protein product: CASSDREDEQYF. This chain connects TRBV10-1 to TRBJ2-7, with D perhaps matching TRBD2 (6 bases). From germline, CDR1 is WNHNN and CDR2 SYGVQD (reference sequence). V dropped 3 bases and J dropped 5 bases, with 8 bases sitting between them. The CDR3 spans 12 residues.

The chain combines TRBV11-2 with TRBJ1-4; no definite D call. The CDR3 length is 11 residues. V lost 10 bases and J lost 8, with 11 bases in between. Germline V gene data show CDR1 as SGHAT and CDR2 as FQNNGV. The CDR3 coding sequence is TGTGCCACCGCGGTCGGGGAAAAACTGTTTTTT. Its translation is CATAVGEKLFF.

The chain recombines TRBV30 with TRBJ2-3; D may be TRBD1 or TRBD2 (5 bases each). The CDR3 spans 14 residues. The germline CDR1 and CDR2 sequences are GTSNPN and SVGIG (reference sequence). V was trimmed by 4 bases and J by 2 bases, leaving 13 bases between them. Here the CDR3 reads CAWTLGLATDTQYF. CDR3 DNA sequence: TGTGCCTGGACCCTGGGGCTAGCCACAGATACGCAGTATTTT. Full variable domain (remainder filled in from reference TRBV30 and TRBJ2-3): SQTIHQWPATLVQPVGSPLSLECTVEGTSNPNLYWYRQAAGRGLQLLFYSVGIGQISSEVPQNLSASRPQDRQFILSSKKLLLSDSGFYLCAWTLGLATDTQYFGPGTRLTVL.